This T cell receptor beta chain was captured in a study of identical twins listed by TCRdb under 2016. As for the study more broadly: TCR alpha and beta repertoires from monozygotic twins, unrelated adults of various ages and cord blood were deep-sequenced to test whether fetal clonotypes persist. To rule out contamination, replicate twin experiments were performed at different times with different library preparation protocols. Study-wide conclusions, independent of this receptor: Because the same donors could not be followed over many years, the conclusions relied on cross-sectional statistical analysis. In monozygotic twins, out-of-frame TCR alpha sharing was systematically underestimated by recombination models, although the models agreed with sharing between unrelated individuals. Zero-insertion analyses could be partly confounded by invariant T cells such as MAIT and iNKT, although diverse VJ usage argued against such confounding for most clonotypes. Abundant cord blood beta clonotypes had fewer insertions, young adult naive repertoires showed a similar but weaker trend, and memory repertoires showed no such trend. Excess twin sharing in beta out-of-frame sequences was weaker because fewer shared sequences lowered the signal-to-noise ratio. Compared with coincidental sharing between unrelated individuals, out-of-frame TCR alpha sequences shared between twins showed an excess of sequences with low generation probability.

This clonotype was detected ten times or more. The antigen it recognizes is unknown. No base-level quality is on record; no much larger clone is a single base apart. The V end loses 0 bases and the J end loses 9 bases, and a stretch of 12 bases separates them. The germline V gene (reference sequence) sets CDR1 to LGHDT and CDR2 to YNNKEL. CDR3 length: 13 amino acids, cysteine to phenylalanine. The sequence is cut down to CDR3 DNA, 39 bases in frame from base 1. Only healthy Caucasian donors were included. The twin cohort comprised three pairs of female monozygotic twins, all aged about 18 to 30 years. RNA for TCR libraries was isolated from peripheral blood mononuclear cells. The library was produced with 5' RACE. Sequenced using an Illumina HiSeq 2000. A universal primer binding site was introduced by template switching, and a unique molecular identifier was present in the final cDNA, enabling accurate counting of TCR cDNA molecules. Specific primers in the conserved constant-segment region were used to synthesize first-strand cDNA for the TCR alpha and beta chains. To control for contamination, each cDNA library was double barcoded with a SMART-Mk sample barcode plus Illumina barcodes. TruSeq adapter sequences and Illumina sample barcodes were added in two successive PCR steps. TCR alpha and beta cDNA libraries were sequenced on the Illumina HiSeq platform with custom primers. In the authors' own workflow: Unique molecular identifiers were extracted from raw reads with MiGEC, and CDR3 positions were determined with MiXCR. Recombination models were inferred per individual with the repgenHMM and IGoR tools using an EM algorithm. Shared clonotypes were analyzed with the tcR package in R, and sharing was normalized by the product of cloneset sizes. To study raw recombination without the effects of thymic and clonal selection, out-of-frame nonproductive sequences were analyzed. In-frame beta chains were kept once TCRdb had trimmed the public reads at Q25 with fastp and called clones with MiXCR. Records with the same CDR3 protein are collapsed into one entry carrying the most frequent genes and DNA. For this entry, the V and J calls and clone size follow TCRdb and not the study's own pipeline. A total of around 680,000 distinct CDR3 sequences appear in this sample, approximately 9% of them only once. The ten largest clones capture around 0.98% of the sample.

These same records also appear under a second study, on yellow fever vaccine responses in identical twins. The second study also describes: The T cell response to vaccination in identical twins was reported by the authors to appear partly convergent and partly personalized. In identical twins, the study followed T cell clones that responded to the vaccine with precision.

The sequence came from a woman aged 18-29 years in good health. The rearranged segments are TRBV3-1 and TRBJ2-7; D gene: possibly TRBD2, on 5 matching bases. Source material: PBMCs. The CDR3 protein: CASSQDEGNGQYF. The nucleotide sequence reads TGTGCCAGCAGCCAAGACGAGGGAAATGGGCAGTACTTC.